A single sample gave rise to the 18 T cell receptor beta chains below, sequenced in a study of T cells after yellow fever vaccination. TCRdb recomputed calls from the 5' RACE reads with MiXCR, one row per CDR3 protein. The data contain 150,000 to 200,000 distinct CDR3 sequences, about 10% of them seen just once; the ten biggest clones take up 35% to 40%. The sequencing here drew on CD8+ T cells sorted from PBMCs, taken 15 days after the yellow fever booster vaccination. Receptors were obtained from a man between 18 and 35 years old who received the YFV17D yellow fever vaccine.

The chain recombines TRBV19 with TRBJ1-1; no clear D. V lost 5 bases to trimming and J lost 1 base, with 11 bases between them. The CDR3 extends over 14 amino acids. CDR1 and CDR2 (germline): LNHDA, SQIVND (reference sequence). The CDR3 DNA sequence: TGTGCCAGTAGTCAACCAGTCTCGAACACTGAAGCTTTCTTT. It translates to CASSQPVSNTEAFF.

This clonotype was counted only a few times. This chain links TRBV29-1 with TRBJ1-2; no reliable D call. Germline V gene lookup returns CDR1 SQVTM and CDR2 ANQGSEA. This CDR3 contains 13 residues. V lost 4 bases, J lost 4 bases, and 13 bases lay in between. Here the CDR3 reads CSVARLPGYGYTF. The CDR3 DNA reads TGCAGCGTTGCGCGGCTACCCGGCTATGGCTACACCTTC.

A single count supports this clonotype. V is TRBV4-1 and J is TRBJ2-7; a weak D match, TRBD1 (6 bases). V lost 1 base, J lost 3 bases, and 10 bases lay in between. The germline V gene encodes CDR1 MGHRA and CDR2 YSYEKL. The CDR3 sequence is 14 residues long. The CDR3 protein is CASSQVRQDYEQYF. The CDR3 region has the DNA TGCGCCAGCAGCCAAGTCAGACAGGACTACGAGCAGTACTTC.

In its sample, this clonotype was seen a few times. This chain connects TRBV14 to TRBJ2-1; maybe TRBD2 (6 bases). CDR1 is SGHDN, CDR2 FVKESK, per germline. The germline V and J ends were trimmed by 4 bases and 6 bases, with 10 bases remaining between them. CDR3 length: 13 amino acids. For the CDR3, the DNA is TGTGCCAGCAGCCGGACTACCTTCAATGAGCAGTTCTTC. It is translated as CASSRTTFNEQFF.

This clonotype occurred a few times. This CDR3 reads CASSPAAGGPNEQFF. For the CDR3, the DNA is TGTGCCAGCAGCCCTGCCGCAGGGGGCCCTAATGAGCAGTTCTTC. The chain carries TRBV7-2 and TRBJ2-1, with TRBD1 identical over 8 bases. V gave up 5 bases and J gave up 7 bases; unmatched junction bases: 10. Germline V gene sequence: CDR1 SGHTA, CDR2 FQGNSA. CDR3 size: 15 residues.

The chain carries TRBV7-8 and TRBJ2-2; TRBD1 agrees at 8 bases. Germline values: CDR1 SGHVS, CDR2 FQNEAQ. V trimming: 4 bases; J trimming: 6 bases; junction bases outside the gene matches: 4. This CDR3 contains 14 residues. CDR3 sequence reads: CASSWRTGPGELFF. The CDR3 DNA reads as TGTGCCAGCAGCTGGAGGACAGGGCCCGGGGAGCTGTTTTTT.

V is TRBV19 and J is TRBJ1-2; 9 nucleotides line up with TRBD1. CDR1 is LNHDA and CDR2 is SQIVND in the germline V gene (reference sequence). The CDR3 length is 14 residues. After removal of 5 bases from V and 9 bases from J, the junction contained 10 bases not matched to a gene. This CDR3 is CASSGTGPSGSYTF. CDR3 DNA sequence: TGTGCCAGTAGTGGGACAGGGCCCTCGGGGAGCTACACCTTC.

The chain employs TRBV7-8 and TRBJ2-3, with 13 bases identical to TRBD2. Per germline, CDR1 SGHVS and CDR2 FQNEAQ. CDR3 length: 18 residues. J lost 1 base, V lost 5 bases, and 9 bases had no gene match. The CDR3 protein is CASSPGLAGALGTDTQYF. CDR3 sequence (DNA): TGTGCCAGCAGCCCCGGACTAGCGGGGGCACTTGGCACAGATACGCAGTATTTT.

This clonotype was observed a few times. V gene TRBV12-3 or TRBV12-4 combines with J gene TRBJ2-7; a possible D gene is TRBD1 (6 bases). CDR3 size: 13 residues. V lost 3 bases and J lost 7, with 13 bases in between. In DNA, the CDR3 is TGTGCCAGCAGTTTGGGGGCCAAGAGTGAGCAGTACGTC. Translation: CASSLGAKSEQYV.

This chain connects TRBV20-1 to TRBJ2-1; D is perhaps TRBD1 or TRBD2 (6 bases each). Deletions cut 1 base from V and 0 bases from J, with 13 bases between. The CDR3 has 16 residues. The germline gives CDR1 DFQATT, CDR2 SNEGSKA (reference sequence). The CDR3 region is CSARAPRGVSYNEQFF. CDR3 DNA: TGCAGTGCTAGAGCCCCTAGGGGGGTCTCCTACAATGAGCAGTTCTTC.

This clonotype was detected a few times. The V and J genes are TRBV6-2 or TRBV6-3 and TRBJ2-7, with D possibly TRBD1 on 6 matching bases. Germline V lookup: CDR1 MNHEY, CDR2 SVGEGT. V was shortened by 4 bases and J by 0 bases, with 7 bases between the two germline ends. This CDR3 has 13 residues. CDR3 DNA sequence: TGTGCCAGCAGTTGGGACAACTCCTACGAGCAGTACTTC. Amino acid sequence: CASSWDNSYEQYF.

In this sample, this clonotype turned up a few times. The chain employs TRBV19 and TRBJ2-5, with D possibly being TRBD2 (6 bases). The CDR3 is 15 residues long. Deletions cut 5 bases from V and 2 bases from J, with 15 bases between. Germline V gene lookup returns CDR1 LNHDA and CDR2 SQIVND (reference sequence). The CDR3 DNA sequence: TGTGCCAGTAGTCCCAACTTCCGGGGGCAAGAGACCCAGTACTTC. Translation: CASSPNFRGQETQYF.

This clonotype has a handful of counts. The rearrangement joins TRBV15 to TRBJ2-5; 7 bases agree with TRBD1. Germline V lookup: CDR1 LNHNV, CDR2 YYDKDF (reference sequence). The CDR3 spans 15 residues. The ends lost 1 base at V and 3 bases at J; junction bases unmatched: 5. Here the CDR3 reads CATSRAGTAKETQYF. In nucleotides, the CDR3 is TGTGCCACCAGCAGAGCGGGGACAGCTAAAGAGACCCAGTACTTC.

At least ten counts were recorded for this clonotype. This chain joins TRBV7-9 and TRBJ1-3; unclear D gene. Germline CDR1 is SEHNR and CDR2 is FQNEAQ (reference sequence). The CDR3 has 16 residues. The V end was cut by 4 bases, the J end by 2 bases, with 15 bases between. The CDR3 spells CASSSPGVLAGNTIYF. The CDR3 coding sequence is TGTGCCAGCAGCTCCCCCGGAGTACTTGCTGGAAACACCATATATTTT.

The rearrangement links TRBV14 to TRBJ1-2; 8 nucleotides match TRBD1. The germline V gene has CDR1 SGHDN and CDR2 FVKESK. The V gene end was trimmed by 4 bases and the J gene end by 7 bases; junction bases not matched to a gene: 14. This CDR3 has 16 amino acids. CDR3 sequence: CASSPGTRTGYRGYTF. The CDR3 nucleotides are TGTGCCAGCAGCCCAGGGACCCGGACAGGGTATCGTGGCTACACCTTC. The whole variable domain, filled in from reference TRBV14 and TRBJ1-2, reads EAGVTQFPSHSVIEKGQTVTLRCDPISGHDNLYWYRRVMGKEIKFLLHFVKESKQDESGMPNNRFLAERTGGTYSTLKVQPAELEDSGVYFCASSPGTRTGYRGYTFGSGTRLTVV.

This rearrangement joins TRBV4-3 to TRBJ1-1; D is possibly TRBD1 (5 bases). The CDR3 has 12 residues. Germline assignment: CDR1 LGHNA and CDR2 YSLEER. V was shortened by 5 bases and J by 9 bases, with 13 bases between the two germline ends. The CDR3 nucleotides are TGCGCCAGCAGCAAAGTGGGGCATAAAGCTTTCTTT. Its protein product is CASSKVGHKAFF.

This chain connects TRBV5-5 to TRBJ2-2, with TRBD1 matching over 10 bases. The CDR3 is 14 residues long. After removal of 3 bases from V and 6 bases from J, the junction contained 2 bases not matched to a gene. Germline CDR1 is SGHKS and CDR2 is YYEKEE (reference sequence). CDR3: CASSSGQGSGELFF. Written as DNA, the CDR3 is TGTGCCAGCAGCTCGGGACAGGGGTCCGGGGAGCTGTTTTTT.

There are a few counts of this clonotype. The V gene is TRBV4-1, the J gene TRBJ2-7; D is possibly TRBD2 (5 bases). The length of the CDR3 is 15 residues. With 0 bases removed from V and 7 bases from J, the gap between germline ends came to 16 bases. Germline CDR1 MGHRA, CDR2 YSYEKL. CDR3: CASSQEPVRDDEQYF. DNA of the CDR3: TGCGCCAGCAGCCAAGAACCAGTACGGGATGATGAGCAGTACTTC.